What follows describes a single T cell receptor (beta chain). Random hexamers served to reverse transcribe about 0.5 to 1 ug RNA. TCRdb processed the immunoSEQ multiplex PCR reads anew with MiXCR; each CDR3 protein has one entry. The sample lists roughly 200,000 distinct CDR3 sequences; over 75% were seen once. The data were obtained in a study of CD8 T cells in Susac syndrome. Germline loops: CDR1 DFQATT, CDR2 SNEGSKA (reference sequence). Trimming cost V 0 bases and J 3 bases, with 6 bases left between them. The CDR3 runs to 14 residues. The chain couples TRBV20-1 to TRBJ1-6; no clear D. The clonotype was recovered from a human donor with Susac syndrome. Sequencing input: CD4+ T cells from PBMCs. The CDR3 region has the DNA TGCAGTGCTAGAGATGAGGTCTATAATTCACCCCTCCACTTT. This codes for CSARDEVYNSPLHF.